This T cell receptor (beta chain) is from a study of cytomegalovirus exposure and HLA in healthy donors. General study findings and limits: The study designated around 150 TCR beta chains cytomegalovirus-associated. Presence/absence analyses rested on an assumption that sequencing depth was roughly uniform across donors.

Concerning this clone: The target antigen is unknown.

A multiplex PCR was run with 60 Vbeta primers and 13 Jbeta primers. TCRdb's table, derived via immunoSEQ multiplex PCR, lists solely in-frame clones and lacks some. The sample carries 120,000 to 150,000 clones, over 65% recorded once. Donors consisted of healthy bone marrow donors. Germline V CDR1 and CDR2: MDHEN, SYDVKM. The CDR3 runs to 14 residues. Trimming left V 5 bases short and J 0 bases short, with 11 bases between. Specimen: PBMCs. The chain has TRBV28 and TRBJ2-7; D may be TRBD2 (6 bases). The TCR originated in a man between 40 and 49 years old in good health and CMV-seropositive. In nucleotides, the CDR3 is TGTGCCAGCAGTCTAGCGCCAAGCTCCTACGAGCAGTACTTC. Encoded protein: CASSLAPSSYEQYF.